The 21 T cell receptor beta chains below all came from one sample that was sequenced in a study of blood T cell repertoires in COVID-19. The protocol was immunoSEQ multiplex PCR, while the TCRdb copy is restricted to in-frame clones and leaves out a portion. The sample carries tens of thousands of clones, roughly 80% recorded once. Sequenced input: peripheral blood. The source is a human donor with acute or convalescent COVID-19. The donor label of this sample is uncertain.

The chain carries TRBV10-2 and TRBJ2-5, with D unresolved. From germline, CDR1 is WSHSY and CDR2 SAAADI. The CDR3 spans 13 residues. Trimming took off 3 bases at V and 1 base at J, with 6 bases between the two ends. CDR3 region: CASSEESQETQYF. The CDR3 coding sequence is TGCGCCAGCAGTGAAGAGAGCCAAGAGACCCAGTACTTC.

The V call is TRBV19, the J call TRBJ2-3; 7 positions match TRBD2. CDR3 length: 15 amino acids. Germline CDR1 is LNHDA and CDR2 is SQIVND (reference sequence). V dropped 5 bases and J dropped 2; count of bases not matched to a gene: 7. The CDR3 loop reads CASSALGTNTDTQYF. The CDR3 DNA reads TGTGCCAGTAGTGCCCTCGGGACTAACACAGATACGCAGTATTTT. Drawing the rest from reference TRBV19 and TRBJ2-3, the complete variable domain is DGGITQSPKYLFRKEGQNVTLSCEQNLNHDAMYWYRQDPGQGLRLIYYSQIVNDFQKGDIAEGYSVSREKKESFPLTVTSAQKNPTAFYLCASSALGTNTDTQYFGPGTRLTVL.

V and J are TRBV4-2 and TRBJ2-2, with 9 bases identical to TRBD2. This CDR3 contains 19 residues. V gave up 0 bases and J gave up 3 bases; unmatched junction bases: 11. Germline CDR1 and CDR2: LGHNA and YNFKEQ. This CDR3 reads CASSQDRWGASGDTGELFF. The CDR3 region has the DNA TGTGCCAGCAGCCAAGATCGCTGGGGGGCTAGCGGGGACACCGGGGAGCTGTTTTTT.

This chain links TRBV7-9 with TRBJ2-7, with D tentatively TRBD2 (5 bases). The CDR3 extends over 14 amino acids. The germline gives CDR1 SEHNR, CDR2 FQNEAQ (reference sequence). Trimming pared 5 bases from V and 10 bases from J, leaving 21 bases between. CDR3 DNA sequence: TGTGCCAGCAGCCCGACCAGCCAGCTAGGAGGACAGTACTTC. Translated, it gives CASSPTSQLGGQYF.

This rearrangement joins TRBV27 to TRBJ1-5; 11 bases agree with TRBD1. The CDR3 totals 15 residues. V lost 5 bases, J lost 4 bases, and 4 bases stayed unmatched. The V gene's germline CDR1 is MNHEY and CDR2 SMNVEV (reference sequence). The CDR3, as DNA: TGTGCCAGCAGTCCTGGACAGGGGGCGAATCAGCCCCAGCATTTT. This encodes CASSPGQGANQPQHF.

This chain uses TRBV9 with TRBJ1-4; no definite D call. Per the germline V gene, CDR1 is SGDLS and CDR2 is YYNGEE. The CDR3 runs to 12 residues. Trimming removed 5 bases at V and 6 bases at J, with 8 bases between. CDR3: CASSTGYEKLFF. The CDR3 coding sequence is TGTGCCAGCAGTACCGGGTATGAAAAACTGTTTTTT.

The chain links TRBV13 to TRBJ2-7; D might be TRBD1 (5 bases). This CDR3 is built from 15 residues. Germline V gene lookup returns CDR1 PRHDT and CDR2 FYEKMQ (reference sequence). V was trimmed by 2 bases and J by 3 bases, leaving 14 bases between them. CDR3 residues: CASSLYRQGNYEQYF. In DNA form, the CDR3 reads TGTGCCAGCAGCTTATATCGGCAGGGCAACTACGAGCAGTACTTC.

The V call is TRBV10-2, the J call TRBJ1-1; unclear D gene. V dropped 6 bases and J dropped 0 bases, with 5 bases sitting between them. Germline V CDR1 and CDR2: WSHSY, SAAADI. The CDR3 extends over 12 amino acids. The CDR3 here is CASRSMNTEAFF. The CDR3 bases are TGCGCCAGCAGGTCAATGAACACTGAAGCTTTCTTT.

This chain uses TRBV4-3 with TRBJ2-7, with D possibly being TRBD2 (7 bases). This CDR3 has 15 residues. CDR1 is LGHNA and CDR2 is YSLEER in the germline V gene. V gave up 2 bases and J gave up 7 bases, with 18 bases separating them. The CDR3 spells CASSQRAGALWEQYF. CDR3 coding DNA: TGCGCCAGCAGCCAAAGGGCGGGGGCCTTGTGGGAGCAGTACTTC.

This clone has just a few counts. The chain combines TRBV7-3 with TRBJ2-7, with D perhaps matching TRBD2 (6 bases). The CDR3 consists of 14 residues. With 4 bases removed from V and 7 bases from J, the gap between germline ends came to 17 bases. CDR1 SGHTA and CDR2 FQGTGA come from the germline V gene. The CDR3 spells CASSSGTGSKEQYF. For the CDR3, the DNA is TGTGCCAGCAGCTCCGGGACTGGATCTAAAGAGCAGTACTTC.

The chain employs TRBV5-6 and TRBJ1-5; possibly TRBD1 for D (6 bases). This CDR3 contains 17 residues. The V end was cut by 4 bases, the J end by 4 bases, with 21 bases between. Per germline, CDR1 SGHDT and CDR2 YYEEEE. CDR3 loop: CASSTIQGGLGNQPQHF. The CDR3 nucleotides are TGTGCCAGCAGCACGATACAGGGTGGCCTCGGAAATCAGCCCCAGCATTTT.

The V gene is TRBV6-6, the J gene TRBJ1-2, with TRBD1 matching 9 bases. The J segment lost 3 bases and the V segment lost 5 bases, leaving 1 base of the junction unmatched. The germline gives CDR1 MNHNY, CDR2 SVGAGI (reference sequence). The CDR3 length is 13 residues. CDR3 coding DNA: TGTGCCAGCAGTACAGGGGGCGACTATGGCTACACCTTC. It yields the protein CASSTGGDYGYTF.

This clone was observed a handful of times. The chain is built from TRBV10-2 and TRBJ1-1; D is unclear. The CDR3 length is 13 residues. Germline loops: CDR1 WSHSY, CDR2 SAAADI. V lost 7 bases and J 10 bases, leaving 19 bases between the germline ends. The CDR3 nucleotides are TGCGCCAGCACCTCCGGACCGCTTAGCGGAGCTTTCTTT. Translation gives CASTSGPLSGAFF.

The CDR3 coding sequence is TGTGCCAGCAGCCAAGATCTTGCCATTACCGGGACACCCTACGAGCAGTACTTC. Translating it yields CASSQDLAITGTPYEQYF. V usage is TRBV4-2 and J usage is TRBJ2-7, with a possible D match to TRBD1 (6 bases). This CDR3 contains 18 residues. The V end was cut by 0 bases, the J end by 2 bases, with 20 bases between. Germline lookup yields CDR1 LGHNA and CDR2 YNFKEQ.

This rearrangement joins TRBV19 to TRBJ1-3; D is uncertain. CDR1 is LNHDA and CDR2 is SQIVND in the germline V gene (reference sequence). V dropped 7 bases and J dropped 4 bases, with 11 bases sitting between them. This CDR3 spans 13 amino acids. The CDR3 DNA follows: TGTGCCAGTATCGACTTTACCGGAAACACCATATATTTT. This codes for CASIDFTGNTIYF.

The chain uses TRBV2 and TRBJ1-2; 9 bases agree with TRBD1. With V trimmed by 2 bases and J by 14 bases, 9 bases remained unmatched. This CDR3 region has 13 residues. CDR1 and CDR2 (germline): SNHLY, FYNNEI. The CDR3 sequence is CASSENGQGRGTF. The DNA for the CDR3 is TGTGCCAGCAGTGAAAACGGACAGGGGAGGGGGACCTTC.

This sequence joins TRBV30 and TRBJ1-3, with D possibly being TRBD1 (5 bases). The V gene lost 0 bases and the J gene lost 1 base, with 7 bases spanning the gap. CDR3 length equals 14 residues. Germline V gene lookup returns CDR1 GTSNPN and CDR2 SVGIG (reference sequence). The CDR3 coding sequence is TGTGCCTGGAGTGTATCAGGGTCTGGAAACACCATATATTTT. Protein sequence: CAWSVSGSGNTIYF.

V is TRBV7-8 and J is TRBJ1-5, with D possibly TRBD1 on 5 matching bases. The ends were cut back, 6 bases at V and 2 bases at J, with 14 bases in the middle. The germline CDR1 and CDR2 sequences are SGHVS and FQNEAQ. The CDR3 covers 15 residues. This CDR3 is CASSLGDFGNQPQHF. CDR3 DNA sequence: TGTGCCAGCAGTCTCGGGGACTTTGGCAATCAGCCCCAGCATTTT.

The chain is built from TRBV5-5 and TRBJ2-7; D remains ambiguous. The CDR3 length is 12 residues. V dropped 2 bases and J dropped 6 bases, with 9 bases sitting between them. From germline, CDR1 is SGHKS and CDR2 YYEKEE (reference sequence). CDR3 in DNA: TGTGCCAGCAGCTTTGTTCGGAGCGAGCAGTACTTC. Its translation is CASSFVRSEQYF.

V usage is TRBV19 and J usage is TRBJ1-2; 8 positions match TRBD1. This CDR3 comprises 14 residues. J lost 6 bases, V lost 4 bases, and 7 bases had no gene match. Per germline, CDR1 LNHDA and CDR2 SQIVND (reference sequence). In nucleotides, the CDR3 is TGTGCCAGTAGTAGACCCCAGGGGGCGCATGGCTACACCTTC. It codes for CASSRPQGAHGYTF.

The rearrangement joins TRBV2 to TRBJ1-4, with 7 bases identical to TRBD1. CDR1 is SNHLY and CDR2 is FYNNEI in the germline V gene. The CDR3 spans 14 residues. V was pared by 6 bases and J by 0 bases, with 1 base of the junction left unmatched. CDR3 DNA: TGTGCCAGCAGCGGACAGGCAACTAATGAAAAACTGTTTTTT. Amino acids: CASSGQATNEKLFF. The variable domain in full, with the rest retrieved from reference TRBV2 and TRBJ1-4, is EPEVTQTPSHQVTQMGQEVILRCVPISNHLYFYWYRQILGQKVEFLVSFYNNEISEKSEIFDDQFSVERPDGSNFTLKIRSTKLEDSAMYFCASSGQATNEKLFFGSGTQLSVL.